This entry is about one T cell receptor beta chain. No antigen is known for it. CDR3 length equals 13 residues. The V gene end was trimmed by 5 bases and the J gene end by 7 bases; junction bases not matched to a gene: 7. CDR1 MNHEY and CDR2 SMNVEV come from the germline V gene (reference sequence). PCR was performed using 60 Vbeta and 13 Jbeta primers. Using immunoSEQ multiplex PCR, the repertoire was profiled, and TCRdb retains in-frame clones only, with some absent. In the table there are roughly 140,000 clones, around 10% of which are singletons. This sample is part of a study of cytomegalovirus exposure and HLA in healthy donors. Study findings and constraints: Specificity for CMV antigens was confirmed in vitro for a few of the CMV-associated chains. The authors assumed roughly uniform sequencing depth across donors for presence/absence analyses.

The sequencing input was PBMCs. This rearrangement joins TRBV27 to TRBJ1-2; 7 positions agree with TRBD1. The sequence was obtained from a male donor in good health and CMV-seronegative. Here the CDR3 reads CASSVRQGSGYTF. The CDR3 coding sequence is TGTGCCAGCAGTGTCAGACAGGGTAGTGGCTACACCTTC.